A selection of T cell receptor beta chains follows, all from one sample in a study of control samples from healthy donors and cancer patients. The data were produced by immunoSEQ multiplex PCR, yet TCRdb's version contains in-frame clones alone and is incomplete. The repertoire holds about 100,000 clones, with about 88% as singletons. The sequencing input was blood. The origin of the receptors is a woman aged 45-65 years in good health. Both conserved end residues are part of each CDR3. A D gene is named only where the DNA matches it firmly. Part of the rows lack a size; the others show once, few, many or a class for expanded clones.

TRBJ1-1 | . | TRBV6-6 | 15 | . | CASSYYLRQNTEAFF | TGTGCCAGCAGTTACTATTTAAGGCAGAACACTGAAGCTTTCTTT
TRBJ2-1 | . | TRBV12-3/TRBV12-4 | 13 | . | CASSSLGLHEQFF | TGTGCCAGCAGTTCCCTCGGACTTCATGAGCAGTTCTTC
TRBJ2-4 | . | TRBV29-1 | 12 | . | CSVGTAKNIQYF | TGCAGCGTGGGGACAGCCAAAAACATTCAGTACTTC
TRBJ2-1 | . | TRBV5-1 | 15 | . | CASSLTGDSYNEQFF | TGCGCCAGCAGTTTGACAGGCGACTCCTACAATGAGCAGTTCTTC
TRBJ1-1 | . | TRBV5-1 | 14 | . | CASSLAGGNTEAFF | TGCGCCAGCAGCTTGGCCGGAGGGAACACTGAAGCTTTCTTT
TRBJ2-3 | . | TRBV18 | 18 | TRBD2 | CASSTLRGGSGRTDTQYF | TGTGCCAGCTCAACCCTTCGGGGGGGATCGGGGCGCACAGATACGCAGTATTTT
TRBJ1-1 | . | TRBV12-2 | 11 | . | CASRLSREAFF | TGTGCAAGTCGCTTATCCAGGGAAGCTTTCTTT
TRBJ2-5 | . | TRBV7-7 | 14 | . | CASSLGGNQETQYF | TGTGCCAGCAGCTTAGGAGGGAACCAAGAGACCCAGTACTTC
TRBJ2-3 | once | TRBV7-9 | 16 | TRBD2 | CASSRTSGRAADTQYF | TGTGCCAGCAGCCGGACTAGCGGGAGGGCCGCCGATACGCAGTATTTT
TRBJ2-2 | . | TRBV4-1 | 16 | . | CASSPDQWAVDGELFF | TGCGCCAGCAGCCCAGATCAGTGGGCCGTCGACGGGGAGCTGTTTTTT
TRBJ1-6 | . | TRBV7-9 | 13 | . | CATRGDGNSPLHF | TGTGCCACCAGGGGAGATGGAAATTCACCCCTCCACTTT
TRBJ1-1 | . | TRBV3-1/TRBV3-2 | 13 | TRBD1 | CASSRSTGSEAFF | TGTGCCAGCAGCCGGTCGACAGGGAGTGAAGCTTTCTTT
TRBJ1-3 | . | TRBV9 | 16 | . | CASSSPDSLSGNTIYF | TGTGCCAGCAGCTCCCCGGACAGCCTCTCTGGAAACACCATATATTTT
TRBJ2-7 | . | TRBV30 | 13 | . | CAWRKTASYEQYF | TGTGCCTGGAGAAAAACAGCATCCTACGAGCAGTACTTC
TRBJ2-7 | . | TRBV7-2 | 14 | TRBD1 | CASSSGGSSYEQYF | TGTGCCAGCAGCTCAGGGGGCAGCTCCTACGAGCAGTACTTC
TRBJ2-4 | . | TRBV7-3 | 13 | . | CASSPGPKNIQYF | TGTGCCAGCAGCCCGGGGCCCAAAAACATTCAGTACTTC
TRBJ2-1 | . | TRBV19 | 15 | TRBD2 | CASSITSGSFDEQFF | TGTGCCAGTAGTATTACTAGCGGGAGCTTCGATGAGCAGTTCTTC
TRBJ2-7 | . | TRBV4-1 | 15 | . | CASSQGGLSSYEQYF | TGCGCCAGCAGCCAAGGGGGCCTTAGCTCCTACGAGCAGTACTTC
TRBJ2-1 | few | TRBV7-9 | 15 | . | CASSPRPTRGGEQFF | TGTGCCAGCAGCCCGCGCCCCACTCGCGGAGGTGAGCAGTTCTTC
TRBJ1-2 | . | TRBV4-1 | 16 | . | CASSQVGWDDHYGYTF | TGCGCCAGCAGCCAAGTAGGTTGGGACGACCACTATGGCTACACCTTC
TRBJ1-3 | few | TRBV2 | 15 | TRBD1 | CASSSPGQGANTIYF | TGTGCCAGCAGTAGCCCGGGACAGGGTGCGAACACCATATATTTT
TRBJ2-2 | . | TRBV19 | 15 | TRBD1 | CASSRGQGANGELFF | TGTGCCAGTAGTAGGGGGCAGGGGGCGAACGGGGAGCTGTTTTTT
TRBJ1-2 | . | TRBV7-9 | 13 | TRBD1 | CASRRDSSQGYTF | TGTGCCAGCAGAAGGGACAGTAGCCAGGGCTACACCTTC
TRBJ2-3 | . | TRBV19 | 13 | . | CASSRAEAPGQYF | TGTGCCAGTAGTAGGGCCGAGGCGCCAGGGCAGTATTTT
TRBJ1-1 | once | TRBV12-3/TRBV12-4 | 12 | . | CASRSTRRSAFF | TGTGCCAGCCGGTCTACTCGAAGAAGTGCTTTCTTT
TRBJ2-5 | . | TRBV11-3 | 17 | . | CASSLGGQGVSQETQYF | TGTGCCAGCAGCTTAGGGGGGCAGGGAGTGAGCCAAGAGACCCAGTACTTC
TRBJ1-5 | . | TRBV12-3/TRBV12-4 | 13 | TRBD1 | CASRDRDNQPQHF | TGTGCCAGCAGGGACAGGGATAATCAGCCCCAGCATTTT
TRBJ1-3 | . | TRBV3-1/TRBV3-2 | 14 | . | CASSPSDRGNTIYF | TGTGCCAGCAGCCCTTCAGACAGGGGAAACACCATATATTTT
TRBJ2-5 | . | TRBV30 | 12 | . | CAWSLRRETQYF | TGTGCCTGGAGTCTGAGGAGAGAGACCCAGTACTTC
TRBJ2-6 | . | TRBV13 | 17 | TRBD1 | CASSVDRGPTGANVLTF | TGTGCCAGCAGCGTCGACAGGGGCCCCACCGGGGCCAACGTCCTGACTTTC
TRBJ2-2 | . | TRBV4-2 | 15 | TRBD1 | CASSHRDRDVGELFF | TGTGCCAGCAGCCACCGGGACAGGGATGTCGGGGAGCTGTTTTTT
TRBJ1-4 | . | TRBV4-1 | 15 | . | CASSQAGLNNEKLFF | TGCGCCAGCAGCCAAGCGGGACTGAATAATGAAAAACTGTTTTTT
TRBJ2-3 | . | TRBV7-8 | 14 | . | CASSLIRGKDTQYF | TGTGCCAGCAGCTTAATTCGGGGGAAAGATACGCAGTATTTT
TRBJ1-2 | . | TRBV12-3/TRBV12-4 | 13 | TRBD1 | CASSSGTGFAYTF | TGTGCCAGCAGCTCCGGGACAGGGTTCGCCTACACCTTC
TRBJ1-2 | . | TRBV7-3 | 13 | . | CASSLWSGGGYTF | TGTGCCAGCAGCTTATGGTCGGGAGGAGGCTACACCTTC
TRBJ2-2 | once | TRBV7-6 | 15 | TRBD1 | CASSFDRGGTGELFF | TGTGCCAGCAGCTTCGACAGGGGGGGAACCGGGGAGCTGTTTTTT
TRBJ1-4 | . | TRBV15 | 17 | . | CATAGTQGTYTNEKLFF | TGTGCCACCGCCGGGACGCAGGGTACTTATACTAATGAAAAACTGTTTTTT
TRBJ2-2 | . | TRBV3-1/TRBV3-2 | 14 | TRBD1 | CASLGQGSTGELFF | TGTGCCAGCCTGGGACAGGGCTCCACCGGGGAGCTGTTTTTT
TRBJ2-3 | . | TRBV7-3 | 14 | . | CASSLGVSTDTQYF | TGTGCCAGCAGCTTAGGGGTGAGCACAGATACGCAGTATTTT